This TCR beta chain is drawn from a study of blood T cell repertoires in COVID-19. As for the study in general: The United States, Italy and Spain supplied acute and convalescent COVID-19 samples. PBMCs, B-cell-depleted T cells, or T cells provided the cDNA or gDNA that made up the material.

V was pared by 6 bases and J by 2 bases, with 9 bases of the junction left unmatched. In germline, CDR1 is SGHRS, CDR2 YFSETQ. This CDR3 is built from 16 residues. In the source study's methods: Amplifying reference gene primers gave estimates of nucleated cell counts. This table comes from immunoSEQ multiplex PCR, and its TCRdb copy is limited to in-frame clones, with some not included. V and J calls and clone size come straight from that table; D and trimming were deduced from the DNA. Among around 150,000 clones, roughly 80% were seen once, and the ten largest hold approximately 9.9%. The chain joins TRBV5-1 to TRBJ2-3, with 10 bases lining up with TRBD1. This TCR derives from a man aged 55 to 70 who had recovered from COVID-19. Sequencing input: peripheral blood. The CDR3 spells CASTSGTGAATDTQYF. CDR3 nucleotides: TGCGCCAGCACTTCCGGGACAGGGGCTGCCACAGATACGCAGTATTTT.